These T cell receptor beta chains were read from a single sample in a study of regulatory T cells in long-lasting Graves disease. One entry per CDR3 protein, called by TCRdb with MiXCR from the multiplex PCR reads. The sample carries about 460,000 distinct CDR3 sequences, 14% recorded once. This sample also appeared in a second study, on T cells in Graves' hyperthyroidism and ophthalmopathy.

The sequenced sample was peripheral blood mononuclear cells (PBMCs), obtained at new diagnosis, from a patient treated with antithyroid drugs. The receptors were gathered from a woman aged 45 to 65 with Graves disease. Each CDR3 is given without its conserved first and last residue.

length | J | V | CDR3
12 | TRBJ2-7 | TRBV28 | ASSQEDRGNEQY
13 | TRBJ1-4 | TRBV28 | ASSLLSTTNEKLF
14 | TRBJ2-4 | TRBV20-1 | SARDLPSGSVNIQY
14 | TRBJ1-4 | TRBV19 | ASTPSRGQANEKLF
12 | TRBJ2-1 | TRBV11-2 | ASSLDFAVAEQF
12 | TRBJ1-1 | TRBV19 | ASREDRGATEAF
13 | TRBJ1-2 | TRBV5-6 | ASSTEDRYNYGYT
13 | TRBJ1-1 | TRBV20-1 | SAREPTGYGTEAF
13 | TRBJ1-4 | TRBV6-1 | ASRGTGGNDEKLF
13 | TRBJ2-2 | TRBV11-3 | ASSTSGSYTGELF
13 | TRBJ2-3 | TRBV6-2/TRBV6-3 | ASSYSGTSGGTQY
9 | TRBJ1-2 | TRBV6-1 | ASSDSRGYT
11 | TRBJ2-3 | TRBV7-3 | ASSSGTTDTQY
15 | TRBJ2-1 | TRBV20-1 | SARQDPRGPPFNEQF
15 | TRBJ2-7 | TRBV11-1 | ASSHLAMGQGSYEQY
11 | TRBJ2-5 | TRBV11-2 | ASSLVGEETQY
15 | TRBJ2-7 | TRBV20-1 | SAAGLAGSPRSYEQY
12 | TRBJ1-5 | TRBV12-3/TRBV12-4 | ASSLGQAHQPQH
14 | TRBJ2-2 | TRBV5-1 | ASSLVAGGSTGELF
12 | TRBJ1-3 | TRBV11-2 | ASSSPRDGNTIY
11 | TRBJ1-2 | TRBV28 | ASSSGQAYGYT
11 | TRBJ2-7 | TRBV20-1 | SAMGPHRYEQY
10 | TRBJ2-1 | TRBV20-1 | SASPVLAEQF
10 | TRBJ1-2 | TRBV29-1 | SVAGGVYGYT
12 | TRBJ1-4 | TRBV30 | AWRPSTTNEKLF
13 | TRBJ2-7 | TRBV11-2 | ASSLWGQGFDEQY
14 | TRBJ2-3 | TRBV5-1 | ASRKGQTSPTDTQY